Below, 17 T cell receptor beta chains from the same sample are listed, as sequenced in a study of shared clonotypes between healthy human individuals. Here immunoSEQ multiplex PCR was the method, and the copy in TCRdb shows in-frame clones only, minus some. The table has roughly 2 million clones, about 95% seen once; the top ten hold more than 0.95%. Selected positively for CCR7 and CD45RO-negative, naive CD8 cells excluded terminally differentiated effector memory CD45RA+ cells. Specimen: naive CD8+ T cells sorted from blood. The receptors were gathered from a man between 18 and 35 years old in good health.

The rearrangement uses TRBV7-9 and TRBJ2-7; D unresolved. Trimming removed 2 bases from V and 2 bases from J, with 13 bases in between. The germline CDR1 and CDR2 sequences are SEHNR and FQNEAQ (reference sequence). The CDR3 runs to 15 residues. CDR3: CASSLPSISTYEQYF. CDR3 coding DNA: TGTGCCAGCAGCTTACCGTCGATTTCCACCTACGAGCAGTACTTC.

Concerning this clone: Different DNA sequences within this sample yield the same CDR3. The gene calls are TRBV9 and TRBJ1-1; D is possibly TRBD1 (6 bases). This CDR3 region has 14 residues. Germline assignment: CDR1 SGDLS and CDR2 YYNGEE. Trimming removed 2 bases at V and 1 base at J, with 9 bases between. CDR3 coding DNA: TGTGCCAGCAGCGTGGGGGGCGCGAACACTGAAGCTTTCTTT. This codes for CASSVGGANTEAFF.

The chain joins TRBV30 to TRBJ1-2; 7 bases agree with TRBD1. Germline assignment: CDR1 GTSNPN and CDR2 SVGIG (reference sequence). Trimming removed 2 bases from V and 3 bases from J; junction bases left unmatched: 21. This CDR3 region has 19 residues. CDR3 coding DNA: TGTGCCTGGAGTCCGGGGACAGTTATTTCCCTTTTTGAAGACTATGGCTACACCTTC. Encoded protein: CAWSPGTVISLFEDYGYTF.

The chain joins TRBV9 to TRBJ2-7; TRBD2 matches 12 bases. Germline assignment: CDR1 SGDLS and CDR2 YYNGEE. The trim removed 0 bases at V and 6 bases at J, leaving 4 bases unmatched. The CDR3 length is 15 residues. CDR3 in DNA: TGTGCCAGCAGCGTAGCAGCTAGCGGGGGGGCCGAGCAGTACTTC. Amino acids: CASSVAASGGAEQYF. The whole variable domain, filled in from reference TRBV9 and TRBJ2-7, reads DSGVTQTPKHLITATGQRVTLRCSPRSGDLSVYWYQQSLDQGLQFLIQYYNGEERAKGNILERFSAQQFPDLHSELNLSSLELGDSALYFCASSVAASGGAEQYFGPGTRLTVT.

The rearrangement joins TRBV7-9 to TRBJ2-7; weak D call: TRBD1 (6 bases). V gave up 5 bases and J gave up 3 bases, with 17 bases separating them. This CDR3 has 15 amino acids. From germline, CDR1 is SEHNR and CDR2 FQNEAQ (reference sequence). The CDR3 region has the DNA TGTGCCAGCAGCCCCCCCAGGGGACCCCACTACGAGCAGTACTTC. Its protein product is CASSPPRGPHYEQYF.

The chain recombines TRBV4-1 with TRBJ2-7; D is ambiguous. Trimming took 5 bases from V and 3 from J, leaving 11 bases between them. The CDR3 totals 13 residues. Germline V CDR1 and CDR2: MGHRA, YSYEKL. In DNA form, the CDR3 reads TGCGCCAGCAGCGAAACACGGAGCTACGAGCAGTACTTC. Translation: CASSETRSYEQYF.

The rearrangement joins TRBV19 to TRBJ1-1; D is possibly TRBD1 (6 bases). Trimming stripped 5 bases from V and 7 bases from J, with 14 bases between. Germline values: CDR1 LNHDA, CDR2 SQIVND (reference sequence). This CDR3 is 13 amino acids long. CDR3 DNA sequence: TGTGCCAGTAGTCTCGGGGGGGCCAGTGAAGCTTTCTTT. Amino acid sequence: CASSLGGASEAFF.

CDR3 amino acids: CASSLNRNGDEQFF. Here the CDR3 DNA reads TGTGCCAGCAGTTTGAACAGGAATGGGGATGAGCAGTTCTTC. The genes are TRBV28 and TRBJ2-1; D is perhaps TRBD1 (5 bases). The CDR3 runs to 14 residues. The V and J ends lost 3 bases and 8 bases respectively, with 14 bases between them. Germline CDR1 reads MDHEN; CDR2 reads SYDVKM.

The gene calls are TRBV5-6 and TRBJ2-7; TRBD1 might be the D (6 bases). Trimming stripped 3 bases from V and 3 bases from J, with 10 bases between. CDR3 length equals 13 residues. CDR1 and CDR2 from the germline V gene are SGHDT and YYEEEE. The CDR3 DNA reads TGTGCCAGCAGCTGGCCAGGGGACTACGAGCAGTACTTC. The encoded protein is CASSWPGDYEQYF.

V and J are TRBV6-5 and TRBJ1-1; D not resolved. Germline V gives CDR1 MNHEY, CDR2 SVGAGI. The CDR3 spans 15 residues. Trimming shortened V by 2 bases and J by 2 bases, and 12 bases separated the two germline ends. Here the CDR3 reads CASSYQDIFNTEAFF. The CDR3 DNA sequence: TGTGCCAGCAGTTACCAAGACATTTTTAACACTGAAGCTTTCTTT.

The rearrangement links TRBV7-8 to TRBJ2-7; 9 bases match TRBD2. The V segment lost 2 bases and the J segment 7 bases; nucleotides outside the gene matches: 9. In germline, CDR1 is SGHVS, CDR2 FQNEAQ. This CDR3 has 15 amino acids. The CDR3 here is CASSLLAGDQPEQYF. CDR3 in DNA: TGTGCCAGCAGCTTATTAGCGGGAGACCAACCTGAGCAGTACTTC.

This chain uses TRBV4-3 with TRBJ1-1, with D perhaps matching TRBD1 (6 bases). CDR1 is LGHNA, CDR2 YSLEER, per germline. The CDR3 loop spans 15 amino acids. V gave up 2 bases and J gave up 6 bases, with 16 bases separating them. This CDR3 reads CASSQITGWRAEAFF. In DNA form, the CDR3 reads TGCGCCAGCAGCCAAATAACAGGGTGGAGGGCTGAAGCTTTCTTT.

This rearrangement joins TRBV30 to TRBJ1-3; D ambiguous. Germline V CDR1 and CDR2: GTSNPN, SVGIG (reference sequence). This CDR3 has 15 amino acids. The ends were cut back, 2 bases at V and 0 bases at J, with 11 bases in the middle. The chain's CDR3 is CAWSPSRISGNTIYF. DNA for the CDR3: TGTGCCTGGAGTCCCTCCCGTATCTCTGGAAACACCATATATTTT.

The V call is TRBV11-1, the J call TRBJ2-7, with unresolved D. CDR3 length equals 14 residues. V lost 1 base, J lost 1 base, and 8 bases lay in between. Germline lookup yields CDR1 SGHAT and CDR2 FQDESV (reference sequence). This CDR3 is CASSLDPESYEQYF. Here the CDR3 DNA reads TGTGCCAGCAGCTTAGATCCAGAATCCTACGAGCAGTACTTC.

This chain connects TRBV7-9 to TRBJ1-1; D gene ambiguous. Germline CDR1 is SEHNR and CDR2 is FQNEAQ (reference sequence). Trimming cost V 0 bases and J 1 base, with 6 bases left between them. The CDR3 spans 14 residues. The CDR3, as DNA: TGTGCCAGCAGCTTAGCCACAGCGAACACTGAAGCTTTCTTT. It translates to CASSLATANTEAFF.

This chain uses TRBV19 with TRBJ1-4; D ambiguous. The CDR3 has 16 residues. Trimming took 2 bases from V and 0 from J, leaving 10 bases between them. CDR1 LNHDA and CDR2 SQIVND come from the germline V gene (reference sequence). This CDR3 reads CASSIFSGATNEKLFF. CDR3 nucleotide sequence: TGTGCCAGTAGTATATTCTCGGGAGCAACTAATGAAAAACTGTTTTTT. The entire variable domain, with the rest obtained from reference TRBV19 and TRBJ1-4, is as follows: DGGITQSPKYLFRKEGQNVTLSCEQNLNHDAMYWYRQDPGQGLRLIYYSQIVNDFQKGDIAEGYSVSREKKESFPLTVTSAQKNPTAFYLCASSIFSGATNEKLFFGSGTQLSVL.

The CDR3 nucleotides are TGTGCCAGCAGCTTAGTGAGACAGTTCCTTCCAACTAATGAAAAACTGTTTTTT. It translates to CASSLVRQFLPTNEKLFF. The V gene is TRBV11-2, the J gene TRBJ1-4, with D possibly TRBD1 on 5 matching bases. This CDR3 spans 18 amino acids. Between the trimmed V and J ends, which lost 1 base and 0 bases, there was a span of 15 bases. The germline CDR1 and CDR2 sequences are SGHAT and FQNNGV.